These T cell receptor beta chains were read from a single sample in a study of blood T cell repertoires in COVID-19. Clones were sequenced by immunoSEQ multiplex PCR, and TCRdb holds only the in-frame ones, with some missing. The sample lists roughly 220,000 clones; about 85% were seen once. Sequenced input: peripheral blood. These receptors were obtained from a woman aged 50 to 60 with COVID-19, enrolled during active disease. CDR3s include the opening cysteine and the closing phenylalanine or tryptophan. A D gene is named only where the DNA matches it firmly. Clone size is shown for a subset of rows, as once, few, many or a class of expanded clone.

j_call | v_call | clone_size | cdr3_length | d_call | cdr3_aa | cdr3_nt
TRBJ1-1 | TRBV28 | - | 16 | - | CASSFGGRRRNTEAFF | TGTGCCAGCAGTTTCGGAGGACGGAGACGGAACACTGAAGCTTTCTTT
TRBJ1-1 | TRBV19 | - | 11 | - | CASVQGSEAFF | TGTGCCAGTGTACAGGGTTCTGAAGCTTTCTTT
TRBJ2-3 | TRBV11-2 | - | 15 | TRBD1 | CASNPRGTGTDTQYF | TGTGCCAGCAATCCCAGGGGGACAGGCACAGATACGCAGTATTTT
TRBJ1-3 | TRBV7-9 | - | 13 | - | CASSLERGNTIYF | TGTGCCAGCAGCTTAGAACGGGGTAACACCATATATTTT
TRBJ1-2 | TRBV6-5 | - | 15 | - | CASSYWKGGGYGYTF | TGTGCCAGCAGTTACTGGAAAGGGGGGGGCTATGGCTACACCTTC
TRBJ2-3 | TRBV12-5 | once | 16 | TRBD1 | CASGPIATGRSDTQYF | TGTGCTAGTGGTCCCATCGCGACAGGGCGGTCAGATACGCAGTATTTT
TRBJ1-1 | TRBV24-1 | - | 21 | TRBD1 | CATSDLWLDRTKLCANTEAFF | TGTGCCACCAGTGATTTGTGGTTGGACAGGACTAAACTTTGCGCGAACACTGAAGCTTTCTTT
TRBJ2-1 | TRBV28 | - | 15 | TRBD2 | CASRSPGGAYNEQFF | TGTGCCAGCAGATCTCCGGGGGGGGCCTACAATGAGCAGTTCTTC
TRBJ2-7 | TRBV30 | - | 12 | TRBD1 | CAWQTGGYEQYF | TGTGCCTGGCAGACAGGGGGTTACGAGCAGTACTTC
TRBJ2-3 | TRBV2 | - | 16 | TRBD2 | CASSAPAGGRTDTQYF | TGTGCCAGCAGTGCGCCGGCGGGGGGGCGAACAGATACGCAGTATTTT
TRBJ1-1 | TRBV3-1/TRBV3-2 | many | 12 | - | CASSQQGRRAFF | TGTGCCAGCAGCCAACAGGGAAGAAGGGCTTTCTTT
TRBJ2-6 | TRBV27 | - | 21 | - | CASSFRNARYSSPSGANVLTF | TGTGCCAGCAGTTTCCGCAATGCGAGATATAGCTCACCCTCTGGGGCCAACGTCCTGACTTTC
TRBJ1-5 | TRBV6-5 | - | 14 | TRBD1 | CASSYTGVGQPQHF | TGTGCCAGCAGTTACACAGGGGTCGGTCAGCCCCAGCATTTT
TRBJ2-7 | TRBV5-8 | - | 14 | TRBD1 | CASSFRTGEGEQYF | TGTGCCAGCAGCTTCCGGACAGGGGAGGGCGAGCAGTACTTC
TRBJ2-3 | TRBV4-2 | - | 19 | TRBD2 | CASSQVRLAGDPSGDTQYF | TGTGCCAGCAGCCAAGTCCGACTAGCGGGGGACCCTAGCGGGGATACGCAGTATTTT
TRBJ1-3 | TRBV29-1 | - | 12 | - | CSVEEQGNTIYF | TGCAGCGTTGAAGAACAGGGAAACACCATATATTTT
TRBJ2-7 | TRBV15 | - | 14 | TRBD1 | CATSRGDRGLEQYF | TGTGCCACCAGCAGAGGGGACAGGGGCCTCGAGCAGTACTTC
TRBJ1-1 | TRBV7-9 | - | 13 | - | CASSLVQDTEAFF | TGTGCCAGCAGCTTAGTTCAGGACACTGAAGCTTTCTTT
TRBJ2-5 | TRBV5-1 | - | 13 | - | CASTWGVAETQYF | TGCGCCAGCACCTGGGGGGTAGCAGAGACCCAGTACTTC
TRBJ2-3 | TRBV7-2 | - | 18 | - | CASSLRPGFTGSTDTQYF | TGTGCCAGCAGCTTAAGACCCGGCTTCACGGGTAGCACAGATACGCAGTATTTT
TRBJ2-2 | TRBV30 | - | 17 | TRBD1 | CALLPPQGTVSTGELFF | TGTGCCCTCCTGCCCCCACAGGGGACCGTGAGCACCGGGGAGCTGTTTTTT
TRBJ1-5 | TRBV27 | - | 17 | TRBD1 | CASSLGQGYKSNQPQHF | TGTGCCAGCAGCCTCGGACAGGGCTATAAGAGCAATCAGCCCCAGCATTTT